This entry lists 13 T cell receptor beta chains sequenced from one sample in a study of identical twins. TCRdb re-derived calls from the 5' RACE reads in MiXCR, one entry per CDR3 protein. The sample consists of some 270,000 distinct CDR3 sequences, about 8% of them appearing once. Another study also made use of these data, one on yellow fever vaccine responses in identical twins.

The sequencing input was CD8+ T cells sorted from blood. These TCRs come from a woman aged 18 to 35 in good health.

This clonotype has more than one count but fewer than ten. The chain links TRBV5-6 to TRBJ1-1, with D perhaps matching TRBD1 (6 bases). This CDR3 comprises 15 residues. Between the trimmed V and J ends, which lost 0 bases and 1 base, there was a span of 10 bases. Germline V gene sequence: CDR1 SGHDT, CDR2 YYEEEE. Written as DNA, the CDR3 is TGTGCCAGCAGCTTGGTCCGGGGGCAGAACACTGAAGCTTTCTTT. This gives the protein CASSLVRGQNTEAFF.

The rearrangement links TRBV18 to TRBJ2-3; 7 bases are a match to TRBD1. Germline CDR1 KGHSH, CDR2 LQKENI. The CDR3 totals 17 residues. Trimming removed 6 bases from V and 1 base from J; junction bases left unmatched: 13. This chain's CDR3 is CASSLIPQGEGTDTQYF. The CDR3 nucleotides are TGTGCCAGCTCCCTTATCCCCCAGGGGGAAGGCACAGATACGCAGTATTTT. Full variable domain (rest looked up from reference TRBV18 and TRBJ2-3): NAGVMQNPRHLVRRRGQEARLRCSPMKGHSHVYWYRQLPEEGLKFMVYLQKENIIDESGMPKERFSAEFPKEGPSILRIQQVVRGDSAAYFCASSLIPQGEGTDTQYFGPGTRLTVL.

This clonotype was seen repeatedly, ten times or more. The chain recombines TRBV7-9 with TRBJ2-1; D is undetermined. Germline-derived CDR1 and CDR2 are SEHNR and FQNEAQ (reference sequence). V shed 1 base and J shed 7 bases, with 14 bases lying between them. The length of the CDR3 is 15 residues. CDR3 sequence reads: CASSLGQVGRNEQFF. In DNA form, the CDR3 reads TGTGCCAGCAGCTTAGGGCAGGTCGGAAGGAATGAGCAGTTCTTC.

This clonotype was seen ten or more times. One end of the junction is discordant with germline, which a read error may explain. The chain recombines TRBV13 with TRBJ2-1; 9 bases match TRBD1. The germline V gene has CDR1 PRHDT and CDR2 FYEKMQ (reference sequence). The CDR3 length is 13 residues. The CDR3, as DNA: TGTGCCAGCAGCTTGGGACAGGGTGGAGTCGCCGTCTTC. The encoded protein is CASSLGQGGVAVF. The full variable domain, rest sourced from reference TRBV13 and TRBJ2-1, is AAGVIQSPRHLIKEKRETATLKCYPIPRHDTVYWYQQGPGQDPQFLISFYEKMQSDKGSIPDRFSAQQFSDYHSELNMSSLELGDSALYFCASSLGQGGVAVFGPGTRLTVL.

There are a few counts of this clonotype. The chain carries TRBV4-3 and TRBJ2-1; 9 nucleotides line up with TRBD2. This CDR3 comprises 16 residues. Germline CDR1 and CDR2: LGHNA and YSLEER. Losses at the gene ends were 3 bases for V and 5 bases for J; bases not matched to a gene: 8. CDR3 DNA sequence: TGCGCCAGCAGCCAGAAAATAGCGGGGGTAAACAATGAGCAGTTCTTC. Amino acid sequence: CASSQKIAGVNNEQFF.

In this sample, this clonotype turned up many times. V usage is TRBV7-2 and J usage is TRBJ2-3; a possible D gene is TRBD2 (6 bases). The CDR3 is 16 residues long. The V gene lost 4 bases and the J gene lost 1 base, with 15 bases spanning the gap. From germline, CDR1 is SGHTA and CDR2 FQGNSA. CDR3 nucleotides: TGTGCCAGCAGCTCCCACGCGGGGAAGGGCACAGATACGCAGTATTTT. Its translation: CASSSHAGKGTDTQYF.

A few counts support this clonotype. The genes are TRBV11-3 and TRBJ2-1, with D unresolved. The V gene's germline CDR1 is SGHNT and CDR2 YENEEA. CDR3 length: 13 residues. With 5 bases removed from V and 7 bases from J, the gap between germline ends came to 12 bases. CDR3 coding DNA: TGTGCCAGCAGCCCCTTAATTGGGAATGAGCAGTTCTTC. It encodes CASSPLIGNEQFF.

Only a few counts were recorded for this clonotype. The chain links TRBV7-9 to TRBJ2-2, with D perhaps matching TRBD2 (5 bases). The CDR3 has 16 residues. Germline CDR1 is SEHNR and CDR2 is FQNEAQ (reference sequence). V was shortened by 5 bases and J by 5 bases, with 18 bases between the two germline ends. DNA of the CDR3: TGTGCCAGCAGCCGACCCGGACTGGAGAGGACCGGGGAGCTGTTTTTT. Its translation: CASSRPGLERTGELFF.

This clonotype occurred many times. The rearrangement joins TRBV12-3 or TRBV12-4 to TRBJ2-7; the match to TRBD2 covers 14 bases. V shed 2 bases and J 2 bases; nucleotides not matched to a gene: 2. The CDR3 consists of 16 residues. Written as DNA, the CDR3 is TGTGCCAGCAGTTTAAGGGGACTAGCGGGGGCCTACGAGCAGTACTTC. It is translated as CASSLRGLAGAYEQYF.

The rearrangement links TRBV11-2 to TRBJ2-2; D is possibly TRBD2 (6 bases). CDR1 SGHAT and CDR2 FQNNGV come from the germline V gene. This CDR3 region has 17 residues. Between the trimmed V and J ends, which lost 0 bases and 1 base, there was a span of 12 bases. The CDR3 nucleotides are TGTGCCAGCAGCTTAGATCAGGAGGGCGGGAACACCGGGGAGCTGTTTTTT. It codes for CASSLDQEGGNTGELFF.

This clonotype has ten or more counts. V is TRBV28 and J is TRBJ2-7, with D possibly being TRBD1 (5 bases). V dropped 5 bases and J dropped 4 bases, with 9 bases sitting between them. This CDR3 comprises 12 residues. Germline V gene sequence: CDR1 MDHEN, CDR2 SYDVKM. CDR3 amino acids: CASSMTAYEQYF. In DNA, the CDR3 is TGTGCCAGCAGTATGACAGCTTACGAGCAGTACTTC. Full variable domain (remainder filled in from reference TRBV28 and TRBJ2-7): DVKVTQSSRYLVKRTGEKVFLECVQDMDHENMFWYRQDPGLGLRLIYFSYDVKMKEKGDIPEGYSVSREKKERFSLILESASTNQTSMYLCASSMTAYEQYFGPGTRLTVT.

This clonotype has more than one count but fewer than ten. The V and J genes are TRBV7-9 and TRBJ2-7, with 10 bases identical to TRBD2. Germline CDR1 SEHNR, CDR2 FQNEAQ (reference sequence). CDR3 length: 16 amino acids. The V gene end was trimmed by 2 bases and the J gene end by 4 bases; junction bases not matched to a gene: 8. CDR3 nucleotide sequence: TGTGCCAGCAGCTTATCTCTAGCGGGAGTGAGGTACGAGCAGTACTTC. Its translation: CASSLSLAGVRYEQYF.

This clonotype showed up many times. The chain links TRBV29-1 to TRBJ1-4, with TRBD1 matching over 9 bases. Germline loops: CDR1 SQVTM, CDR2 ANQGSEA. The CDR3 extends over 13 amino acids. The V gene end was trimmed by 6 bases and the J gene end by 8 bases; junction bases not matched to a gene: 7. The chain's CDR3 is CSVLGQGREKLFF. In DNA form, the CDR3 reads TGCAGCGTCCTGGGACAGGGAAGAGAAAAACTGTTTTTT.